This T cell receptor beta chain comes out of a study of identical twins listed by TCRdb under 2016. About the study as a whole: To test whether fetal clonotypes persist, the study used deep sequencing on TCR alpha and beta repertoires from monozygotic twins, unrelated adults of various ages, and cord blood. To rule out contamination, the twin experiments were replicated at different times with different library preparation protocols.

Library construction relied on 5' RACE. The sequencing machine was an Illumina HiSeq 2000. Template switching added a universal primer binding site, and the final cDNA carried a unique molecular identifier that allowed TCR cDNA molecules to be counted accurately. First-strand cDNA for TCR alpha and beta chains was synthesized from specific primers in the conserved constant-segment region. Each cDNA library was double barcoded, with a SMART-Mk sample barcode plus Illumina barcodes, to control for contamination. TruSeq adapter sequences, together with Illumina sample barcodes, were added in two successive PCR steps. TCR alpha and beta cDNA libraries were sequenced on the Illumina HiSeq platform with custom primers. The paper's data handling went like this. MiGEC processed the raw reads to extract unique molecular identifiers, while MiXCR was used to determine the CDR3 positions. For each individual, recombination models were inferred using an EM algorithm with the repgenHMM and IGoR tools. Shared clonotype analysis was performed with the tcR package in R, normalizing sharing by the product of cloneset sizes. To study raw recombination without the effects of thymic and clonal selection, out-of-frame nonproductive sequences were analyzed. The public reads were reanalyzed by TCRdb: fastp trimming at Q25, MiXCR alignment, in-frame beta chains only. Rows with one shared CDR3 protein collapse into an entry with the most common genes and DNA. TCRdb, not the original authors, processed these V and J calls. This sample lists nearly 900,000 distinct CDR3 sequences; 9% to 15% were detected once. The top ten clones comprise under 2% of the sample.

Only healthy Caucasian donors were included. Three pairs of female monozygotic twins, all aged 18 to 29 years, made up the twin cohort. Peripheral blood mononuclear cells were the source from which RNA for the TCR libraries was isolated. What the study reported, not specific to this receptor: Fewer insertions were carried by abundant cord blood beta clonotypes, a similar but weaker trend appeared in young adult naive repertoires, and no such trend appeared in memory repertoires. In beta out-of-frame sequences, excess twin sharing was weaker, because having fewer shared sequences lowered the signal-to-noise ratio. Invariant T cells such as MAIT and iNKT could partly confound zero-insertion analyses, although diverse VJ usage argued against such confounding for most clonotypes. Because the same donors could not be followed over many years, conclusions were based on cross-sectional statistical analysis. In monozygotic twins, recombination models systematically underestimated out-of-frame TCR alpha sharing, but the models matched the sharing seen between unrelated individuals. Compared with coincidental sharing between unrelated individuals, out-of-frame TCR alpha sequences shared between twins showed an excess of sequences with low generation probability.

With respect to this clonotype: The antigen it binds to is not known. One base away there is no much larger clone; base qualities are not given.

Looking up the germline V gene yields CDR1 SGHVS and CDR2 FNYEAQ. Ends trimmed: V by 1 base, J by 4 bases; bases unmatched to a gene: 5. From cysteine to phenylalanine, the CDR3 is 16 amino acids long. Only the CDR3 part of the read is kept: 48 bases, read in frame from the first base. The data also belong to a second study, concerning yellow fever vaccine responses in identical twins. The second paper further reports: The authors reported that the T cell response to vaccination in identical twins appeared partly convergent and partly personalized. Focusing on identical twins, the study followed the T cell clones that responded to the vaccine, and did so with precision.

The rearranged chain carries TRBV7-6 and TRBJ2-5, with TRBD2 identical over 11 junction bases. The clonotype was recovered from a young woman in good health. The sequenced material came from PBMCs. In nucleotide form, the sequence is TGTGCCAGCAGCTTAGTTACTAGCGGGGGTGGAGAGACCCAGTACTTC. This codes for CASSLVTSGGGETQYF.